One sample yielded the 17 T cell receptor beta chains listed below, sequenced in a study of T cells in Graves' hyperthyroidism and ophthalmopathy. There were TCR beta CDR3 regions amplified from RNA transcripts. The TCR CDR3 first-round RT-PCR relied on the HTBI primer set. TCRdb analysed the multiplex PCR reads with MiXCR anew, one entry per CDR3 protein. The top ten clones hold 44% of a sample with 500,000 to 650,000 distinct CDR3 sequences, around 50% of them seen once. Sample: peripheral blood or thyroid tissue (not recorded which). Receptors were obtained from an adult woman with Graves' disease, either hyperthyroidism or ophthalmopathy (not recorded which).

This clonotype was seen repeatedly, ten times or more. V gene TRBV2 combines with J gene TRBJ2-2; possible D gene TRBD1, 6 bases. Trimming took off 1 base at V and 5 bases at J, with 11 bases between the two ends. The CDR3 runs to 15 residues. Germline assignment: CDR1 SNHLY and CDR2 FYNNEI. The CDR3 reads CASSEEQGDTGELFF. The CDR3 DNA reads TGTGCCAGCAGTGAAGAACAGGGCGATACCGGGGAGCTGTTTTTT.

The chain recombines TRBV19 with TRBJ1-5; TRBD1 is a possible D gene (6 bases). V dropped 0 bases and J dropped 2 bases, with 11 bases sitting between them. Germline loops: CDR1 LNHDA, CDR2 SQIVND (reference sequence). The CDR3 sequence is 16 residues long. In nucleotides, the CDR3 is TGTGCCAGTAGTATAGATTGGGGGCAGGGCAATCAGCCCCAGCATTTT. Its protein is CASSIDWGQGNQPQHF.

This clonotype showed up just a few times. The chain combines TRBV10-3 with TRBJ1-5, with D hard to call. V was cut by 10 bases and J by 3 bases, with 10 bases left in between. In germline, CDR1 is ENHRY, CDR2 SYGVKD. The CDR3 has 12 amino acids. DNA for the CDR3: TGTGCCAGCAACCGGGCCAATCAGCCCCAGCATTTT. It translates to CASNRANQPQHF.

This chain joins TRBV6-4 and TRBJ2-5; 8 bases align to TRBD1. Germline V gene data show CDR1 as MRHNA and CDR2 as SNTAGT. This CDR3 has 16 residues. The V segment lost 10 bases and the J segment 1 base; nucleotides outside the gene matches: 14. CDR3 in DNA: TGTGCCACGCGACCGGGACAGGCTCCAATCCAAGAGACCCAGTACTTC. Translation gives CATRPGQAPIQETQYF.

The chain links TRBV29-1 to TRBJ1-1; D unresolved. This CDR3 is 12 amino acids long. Germline assignment: CDR1 SQVTM and CDR2 ANQGSEA. Trimming shortened V by 4 bases and J by 1 base, and 7 bases separated the two germline ends. DNA of the CDR3: TGCAGCGTTGCGTTTAAGAACACTGAAGCTTTCTTT. This translates into CSVAFKNTEAFF.

This clonotype has a handful of counts. This rearrangement joins TRBV4-2 to TRBJ1-1; the D is unclear. The V end was cut by 1 base, the J end by 7 bases, with 13 bases between. Per the germline V gene, CDR1 is LGHNA and CDR2 is YNFKEQ. The CDR3 sequence is 14 residues long. CDR3 nucleotides: TGTGCCAGCAGCCAAGTGGGTAAGGGCTTTGAAGCTTTCTTT. Translation gives CASSQVGKGFEAFF.

V and J are TRBV7-3 and TRBJ1-2, with 11 bases aligning to TRBD1. The CDR3 spans 16 residues. V was pared by 1 base and J by 8 bases, with 9 bases of the junction left unmatched. The germline V gene has CDR1 SGHTA and CDR2 FQGTGA. The CDR3 DNA follows: TGTGCCAGCAGCTTAATCAGCGGACAGGGGGCATGGGGCTACACCTTC. Its protein is CASSLISGQGAWGYTF.

This clonotype has at least ten counts. The chain joins TRBV20-1 to TRBJ2-2; tentatively, D is TRBD2 (5 bases). Trimming pared 3 bases from V and 0 bases from J, leaving 11 bases between. CDR3 length equals 15 residues. CDR1 is DFQATT, CDR2 SNEGSKA, per germline (reference sequence). The CDR3 region is CSASPDSANTGELFF. DNA for the CDR3: TGCAGTGCTAGCCCGGACTCCGCGAACACCGGGGAGCTGTTTTTT.

V gene TRBV29-1 combines with J gene TRBJ2-7; 7 nucleotides agree with TRBD2. CDR1 and CDR2 from the germline V gene are SQVTM and ANQGSEA. This CDR3 comprises 11 residues. The junction had 10 bases not matched to a gene; V was cut back by 8 bases and J by 9 bases. The CDR3 protein is CSLEGLDGQYF. The CDR3, as DNA: TGCAGCTTGGAAGGACTAGACGGGCAGTACTTC.

A few counts support this clonotype. The chain combines TRBV27 with TRBJ2-5, with 10 positions matching TRBD2. The junction had 11 bases not matched to a gene; V was cut back by 2 bases and J by 5 bases. Germline loops: CDR1 MNHEY, CDR2 SMNVEV (reference sequence). The CDR3 length is 17 residues. The CDR3 region is CASSLRLAGELGETQYF. In DNA, the CDR3 is TGTGCCAGCAGTTTAAGGCTAGCGGGAGAATTAGGCGAGACCCAGTACTTC.

This clonotype was detected only a few times. The J gene is TRBJ2-7, the V gene TRBV7-2, with unresolved D. The CDR3 contains 12 residues. Trimming took 5 bases from V and 6 from J, leaving 11 bases between them. Germline loops: CDR1 SGHTA, CDR2 FQGNSA. The CDR3 region is CASSANRGEQYF. Here the CDR3 DNA reads TGTGCCAGCAGCGCGAACCGCGGCGAGCAGTACTTC.

This clonotype was detected many times. The chain couples TRBV15 to TRBJ1-3, with D perhaps TRBD1 (6 bases). The ends were cut back, 6 bases at V and 2 bases at J, with 17 bases in the middle. The CDR3 totals 16 residues. Germline CDR1 and CDR2: LNHNV and YYDKDF (reference sequence). The CDR3 nucleotides read TGTGCCACCAGTCATCCAGGGGCCGTCGCTGGAAACACCATATATTTT. Its translation is CATSHPGAVAGNTIYF.

V and J are TRBV25-1 and TRBJ2-2; D unresolved. This CDR3 comprises 17 residues. CDR1 and CDR2 (germline): MGHDK, SYGVNS. Trimming stripped 0 bases from V and 5 bases from J, with 16 bases between. This CDR3 is CASSEYFPKKSTGELFF. DNA of the CDR3: TGTGCCAGCAGTGAATACTTTCCCAAAAAATCGACCGGGGAGCTGTTTTTT.

This clonotype was picked up many times. This chain uses TRBV20-1 with TRBJ1-4; tentatively, D is TRBD1 (5 bases). Trimming removed 1 base from V and 6 bases from J, with 9 bases in between. Germline CDR1 is DFQATT and CDR2 is SNEGSKA (reference sequence). This CDR3 comprises 13 residues. CDR3 bases: TGCAGTGCTAGAGGGGACGCTTATGAAAAACTGTTTTTT. Encoded protein: CSARGDAYEKLFF.

This clonotype was detected a few times. The chain carries TRBV7-6 and TRBJ2-7; 8 bases match TRBD2. The CDR3 spans 17 residues. V was clipped by 5 bases and J by 2 bases; unmatched bases: 14. The V gene's germline CDR1 is SGHVS and CDR2 FNYEAQ. The DNA of the CDR3 is TGTGCCAGCAGCCCTATCACCGGGGGCGGGAGGACCTACGAGCAGTACTTC. This translates into CASSPITGGGRTYEQYF.

V and J are TRBV7-9 and TRBJ2-7; D remains ambiguous. This CDR3 region has 14 residues. V was clipped by 5 bases and J by 4 bases, with 15 bases between them. Germline CDR1 reads SEHNR; CDR2 reads FQNEAQ (reference sequence). Here the CDR3 reads CASSAFGRSYEQYF. The DNA of the CDR3 is TGTGCCAGCAGCGCGTTTGGCAGAAGTTACGAGCAGTACTTC.

This chain uses TRBV7-9 with TRBJ2-2; TRBD1 agrees at 9 bases. The CDR3 sequence is 17 residues long. V was pared by 2 bases and J by 5 bases, with 9 bases of the junction left unmatched. In germline, CDR1 is SEHNR, CDR2 FQNEAQ (reference sequence). The chain's CDR3 is CASSLRWGQGATGELFF. The CDR3 nucleotides are TGTGCCAGCAGCTTACGATGGGGACAGGGCGCGACCGGGGAGCTGTTTTTT.